The 17 T cell receptor beta chains reported below all come from one sample, sequenced in a study of blood T cell repertoires in COVID-19 (dated by TCRdb to the early 2020s). The method behind the library was the immunoSEQ multiplex PCR assay. The immuneACCESS repertoire file appears here via TCRdb, limited to in-frame rearrangements. These files lack a portion of the clones; in checked studies, under half of the deficit traces to unresolved V genes, and the cause of the others is not known. This sample gives some 80,000 clones in total; about 70% of them show up just once. The leading ten clones occupy roughly a fifth of the sample. Sequencing was done on a sample of peripheral blood. These receptors all stem from a woman aged 80 or over with active or convalescent COVID-19.

The chain couples TRBV19 to TRBJ2-4; TRBD2 is a possible D gene (5 bases). Trimming pared 5 bases from V and 2 bases from J, leaving 22 bases between. This CDR3 region has 18 residues. Per germline, CDR1 LNHDA and CDR2 SQIVND (reference sequence). DNA of the CDR3: TGTGCCAGTAGTTCGAATTGGGGAGTTACCGCGACCAAAAACATTCAGTACTTC. Translating it yields CASSSNWGVTATKNIQYF.

This clone appeared a few times. The V and J genes are TRBV4-1 and TRBJ2-1, with 8 positions matching TRBD2. Germline CDR1 is MGHRA and CDR2 is YSYEKL. V shed 2 bases, J shed 1 base, and the junction held 10 bases outside the gene matches. This CDR3 contains 18 residues. The CDR3 region has the DNA TGCGCCAGCAGCCAATCCCCGCCTTTAGCGGGGTCCTACAATGAGCAGTTCTTC. This gives the protein CASSQSPPLAGSYNEQFF.

This chain joins TRBV5-1 and TRBJ1-2; TRBD1 agrees at 8 bases. The CDR3 is 13 residues long. Per the germline V gene, CDR1 is SGHRS and CDR2 is YFSETQ. V lost 3 bases to trimming and J lost 7 bases; unmatched junction nucleotides: 5. In nucleotides, the CDR3 is TGCGCCAGCAGCTCGACAGGGGAGAGTGGCTACACCTTC. Protein sequence: CASSSTGESGYTF. The full variable domain, in which reference TRBV5-1 and TRBJ1-2 provide the parts outside the CDR3, is KAGVTQTPRYLIKTRGQQVTLSCSPISGHRSVSWYQQTPGQGLQFLFEYFSETQRNKGNFPGRFSGRQFSNSRSEMNVSTLELGDSALYLCASSSTGESGYTFGSGTRLTVV.

The rearrangement uses TRBV7-9 and TRBJ2-7; D is perhaps TRBD1 (6 bases). Looked up from germline, CDR1 is SEHNR and CDR2 is FQNEAQ (reference sequence). V shed 1 base and J shed 3 bases, with 13 bases lying between them. The CDR3 is 15 amino acids. CDR3 nucleotide sequence: TGTGCCAGCAGCTTAGAGGCAGGGACAAGCTACGAGCAGTACTTC. It translates to CASSLEAGTSYEQYF.

The V and J genes are TRBV9 and TRBJ2-7; 8 bases line up with TRBD1. The V gene's germline CDR1 is SGDLS and CDR2 YYNGEE. Trimming at V came to 3 bases and at J to 4 bases, leaving 6 bases not matched to a gene. This CDR3 comprises 14 residues. The DNA for the CDR3 is TGTGCCAGCAGCGCAGGGGGCCTTTCATACGAGCAGTACTTC. Translation gives CASSAGGLSYEQYF. Full variable domain (outside the CDR3, taken from reference TRBV9 and TRBJ2-7): DSGVTQTPKHLITATGQRVTLRCSPRSGDLSVYWYQQSLDQGLQFLIQYYNGEERAKGNILERFSAQQFPDLHSELNLSSLELGDSALYFCASSAGGLSYEQYFGPGTRLTVT.

This chain links TRBV19 with TRBJ1-6, with 7 bases identical to TRBD1. The junction had 9 bases not matched to a gene; V was cut back by 4 bases and J by 9 bases. CDR3 length equals 15 residues. Per germline, CDR1 LNHDA and CDR2 SQIVND (reference sequence). Here the CDR3 DNA reads TGTGCCAGTAGTAAAAGACAGGGCGGCGGTTCACCCCTCCACTTT. This gives the protein CASSKRQGGGSPLHF.

The table lists this clone with a few counts. V usage is TRBV3-1 (or the pseudogene TRBV3-2) and J usage is TRBJ2-2, with TRBD1 identical over 9 bases. V was pared by 4 bases and J by 3 bases, with 3 bases of the junction left unmatched. The CDR3 contains 15 residues. Germline-derived CDR1 and CDR2 are LGHDT and YNNKEL (reference sequence). In DNA form, the CDR3 reads TGTGCCAGCAGCCGGGACAGGGCGGACACCGGGGAGCTGTTTTTT. Its protein is CASSRDRADTGELFF.

J is TRBJ1-2 and V is TRBV13, with 7 bases aligning to TRBD1. The CDR3 sequence is 13 residues long. The germline V gene has CDR1 PRHDT and CDR2 FYEKMQ (reference sequence). V was pared by 4 bases and J by 5 bases, with 4 bases of the junction left unmatched. CDR3: CASSSRTGYGYTF. CDR3 DNA sequence: TGTGCCAGCAGCTCGCGGACAGGATATGGCTACACCTTC.

This chain joins TRBV9 and TRBJ1-2; D may be TRBD1 (6 bases). Trimming cost V 0 bases and J 6 bases, with 15 bases left between them. The CDR3 is made up of 15 amino acids. Germline CDR1 is SGDLS and CDR2 is YYNGEE. The CDR3 coding sequence is TGTGCCAGCAGCGTAGGCTCCCAGGGGCTCGATGGCTACACCTTC. Amino acids: CASSVGSQGLDGYTF.

With respect to this clone: At one end the junction does not follow the germline gene, possibly because of a read error. This chain joins TRBV10-3 and TRBJ1-2; unclear D gene. The CDR3 is 14 residues long. The germline gives CDR1 ENHRY, CDR2 SYGVKD. In DNA, the CDR3 is TGTGCCATCAATGAGGGCCGCGGTAACTATGGCTACACCTTC. As protein: CAINEGRGNYGYTF.

The V call is TRBV5-1, the J call TRBJ1-1; 11 positions agree with TRBD1. CDR1 is SGHRS and CDR2 is YFSETQ in the germline V gene. The CDR3 has 16 residues. The junction had 9 bases not matched to a gene; V was cut back by 4 bases and J by 4 bases. CDR3: CASSPRSGTGGTEAFF. The CDR3 nucleotides read TGCGCCAGCAGCCCCCGTTCCGGGACAGGGGGCACTGAAGCTTTCTTT.

The chain carries TRBV30 and TRBJ2-2; D is unclear. CDR3 length equals 13 residues. Germline loops: CDR1 GTSNPN, CDR2 SVGIG (reference sequence). The ends were cut back, 6 bases at V and 1 base at J, with 9 bases in the middle. DNA of the CDR3: TGTGCCTGCCGACTGGGGAACACCGGGGAGCTGTTTTTT. It yields the protein CACRLGNTGELFF.

This clone turned up a few times. V usage is TRBV3-1 (or the pseudogene TRBV3-2) and J usage is TRBJ2-7; 8 bases map to TRBD1. This CDR3 region has 15 residues. The germline V gene has CDR1 LGHDT and CDR2 YNNKEL (reference sequence). Trimming removed 0 bases from V and 1 base from J; junction bases left unmatched: 2. The CDR3 DNA sequence: TGTGCCAGCAGCCAAGATTGGGACAGGTCCTACGAGCAGTACTTC. It is translated as CASSQDWDRSYEQYF.

This chain joins TRBV18 and TRBJ2-2; no clear D. CDR1 is KGHSH, CDR2 LQKENI, per germline. Trimming shortened V by 2 bases and J by 0 bases, and 7 bases separated the two germline ends. The CDR3 length is 15 residues. CDR3 DNA: TGTGCCAGCTCACCAGATCGGGCGAACACCGGGGAGCTGTTTTTT. It is translated as CASSPDRANTGELFF.

This chain links TRBV19 with TRBJ2-5; D is possibly TRBD2 (6 bases). The V and J ends lost 3 bases and 3 bases respectively, with 11 bases between them. The germline V gene has CDR1 LNHDA and CDR2 SQIVND (reference sequence). The CDR3 is 14 residues long. The chain's CDR3 is CASSMGGVEETQYF. CDR3 sequence (DNA): TGTGCCAGTAGTATGGGGGGAGTAGAAGAGACCCAGTACTTC.

The J gene is TRBJ2-7, the V gene TRBV7-2; weak D call: TRBD2 (7 bases). V lost 5 bases to trimming and J lost 7 bases, with 27 bases between them. CDR1 and CDR2 (germline): SGHTA, FQGNSA. This CDR3 is 17 amino acids long. The CDR3 nucleotides are TGTGCCAGCAGCCCAAGGGGGGGCAGATCGTTTGGGGTGGAGCAGTACTTC. It yields the protein CASSPRGGRSFGVEQYF.

The V call is TRBV6-5, the J call TRBJ2-2, with D possibly TRBD1 on 6 matching bases. There are 16 residues in the CDR3. Germline CDR1 reads MNHEY; CDR2 reads SVGAGI. Trimming removed 4 bases from V and 7 bases from J, with 19 bases in between. Here the CDR3 DNA reads TGTGCCAGCAGTTTTCCAGGGGCCCGGGTCCACGGGGAGCTGTTTTTT. Protein: CASSFPGARVHGELFF.